Listed here are 18 T cell receptor beta chains from one sample, sequenced in a study of shared clonotypes between healthy human individuals. Naive CD8 cells lacked CD45RO, underwent positive selection for CCR7 and left out terminally differentiated effector memory CD45RA+ cells. Data came from immunoSEQ multiplex PCR; TCRdb stores just in-frame clones and leaves some out. In the table there are about 580,000 clones, 95% to 98% of which are singletons. Sequencing was carried out using naive CD8+ T cells sorted from blood. These receptors came from a man younger than 40 in good health.

The chain uses TRBV11-2 and TRBJ2-7, with 7 nucleotides matching TRBD2. With V trimmed by 5 bases and J by 4 bases, 8 bases remained unmatched. Germline V lookup: CDR1 SGHAT, CDR2 FQNNGV. This CDR3 comprises 14 residues. The CDR3 protein is CASSTTSRGYEQYF. CDR3 nucleotides: TGTGCCAGCAGCACGACCTCGCGGGGGTACGAGCAGTACTTC.

The V call is TRBV7-9, the J call TRBJ2-7, with 7 bases that match TRBD1. There are 15 residues in the CDR3. The V and J ends lost 3 bases and 5 bases, in that order; junction bases with no gene match: 10. From germline, CDR1 is SEHNR and CDR2 FQNEAQ (reference sequence). The CDR3 region is CASSFTDRTPDEQYF. In nucleotides, the CDR3 is TGTGCCAGCAGCTTCACGGACAGGACCCCTGACGAGCAGTACTTC.

The chain combines TRBV2 with TRBJ2-7; tentatively, D is TRBD1 (6 bases). From germline, CDR1 is SNHLY and CDR2 FYNNEI. Between the trimmed V and J ends, which lost 4 bases and 3 bases, there was a span of 13 bases. The CDR3 is 14 amino acids. CDR3 protein: CASSGGGRSYEQYF. The CDR3 DNA is TGTGCCAGCAGTGGTGGGGGCAGGAGCTACGAGCAGTACTTC.

The chain employs TRBV4-1 and TRBJ2-2; no firm D call. Per the germline V gene, CDR1 is MGHRA and CDR2 is YSYEKL. Trimming pared 0 bases from V and 4 bases from J, leaving 9 bases between. The CDR3 consists of 15 residues. The CDR3 sequence: CASSQEGPFTGELFF. The CDR3 nucleotides read TGCGCCAGCAGCCAAGAAGGACCATTCACCGGGGAGCTGTTTTTT.

The chain recombines TRBV4-1 with TRBJ2-1; 11 bases are a match to TRBD2. CDR1 is MGHRA and CDR2 is YSYEKL in the germline V gene. CDR3 length: 19 residues. The junction had 16 bases not matched to a gene; V was cut back by 0 bases and J by 9 bases. The chain's CDR3 is CASSQDWGMTSGTGGEQFF. CDR3 nucleotides: TGCGCCAGCAGCCAAGATTGGGGGATGACTAGCGGGACCGGCGGTGAGCAGTTCTTC.

V is TRBV7-3 and J is TRBJ2-1; 8 bases agree with TRBD1. Per the germline V gene, CDR1 is SGHTA and CDR2 is FQGTGA. This CDR3 comprises 16 residues. J gave up 4 bases and V 1 base, and 6 bases lay outside the gene matches. CDR3 sequence (DNA): TGTGCCAGCAGCTTAATACGCCGGGACAGGTACAATGAGCAGTTCTTC. It specifies CASSLIRRDRYNEQFF.

The chain joins TRBV11-2 to TRBJ2-7, with 7 bases lining up with TRBD2. The V gene end was trimmed by 1 base and the J gene end by 7 bases; junction bases not matched to a gene: 13. This CDR3 has 16 residues. Looked up from germline, CDR1 is SGHAT and CDR2 is FQNNGV. CDR3 loop: CASSLARAGPLSEQYF. The DNA for the CDR3 is TGTGCCAGCAGCTTAGCACGAGCGGGACCTCTCTCTGAGCAGTACTTC.

The chain uses TRBV6-5 and TRBJ2-7, with 8 bases matching TRBD1. Per germline, CDR1 MNHEY and CDR2 SVGAGI. Trimming at V came to 1 base and at J to 3 bases, leaving 5 bases not matched to a gene. The CDR3 runs 15 residues. CDR3 sequence (DNA): TGTGCCAGCAGTTACTTGACAGGGGTGCTCTACGAGCAGTACTTC. This codes for CASSYLTGVLYEQYF.

The gene calls are TRBV11-2 and TRBJ2-2; D unresolved. Trimming cost V 6 bases and J 6 bases, with 8 bases left between them. Germline V gene lookup returns CDR1 SGHAT and CDR2 FQNNGV. This CDR3 is 12 amino acids long. In nucleotides, the CDR3 is TGTGCCAGCAGTGTCCGACCCGGGGAGCTGTTTTTT. This codes for CASSVRPGELFF. The whole variable domain, filled in from reference TRBV11-2 and TRBJ2-2, reads EAGVAQSPRYKIIEKRQSVAFWCNPISGHATLYWYQQILGQGPKLLIQFQNNGVVDDSQLPKDRFSAERLKGVDSTLKIQPAKLEDSAVYLCASSVRPGELFFGEGSRLTVL.

The V and J genes are TRBV28 and TRBJ2-1; D possibly corresponds to TRBD2 (5 bases). Trimming pared 10 bases from V and 3 bases from J, leaving 13 bases between. CDR1 and CDR2 (germline): MDHEN, SYDVKM. CDR3 size: 13 residues. CDR3 in amino acids: CATGPAGYNEQFF. In nucleotides, the CDR3 is TGTGCCACAGGCCCCGCGGGCTACAATGAGCAGTTCTTC.

The chain combines TRBV5-6 with TRBJ2-1, with a tentative D call TRBD1 (6 bases). There are 17 residues in the CDR3. V shed 4 bases and J shed 0 bases, with 17 bases lying between them. Germline assignment: CDR1 SGHDT and CDR2 YYEEEE. The CDR3 loop reads CASSGAGAKGSYNEQFF. CDR3 in DNA: TGTGCCAGCAGCGGGGCAGGGGCAAAGGGCTCCTACAATGAGCAGTTCTTC. Full variable domain (missing parts from reference TRBV5-6 and TRBJ2-1): DAGVTQSPTHLIKTRGQQVTLRCSPKSGHDTVSWYQQALGQGPQFIFQYYEEEERQRGNFPDRFSGHQFPNYSSELNVNALLLGDSALYLCASSGAGAKGSYNEQFFGPGTRLTVL.

The chain uses TRBV27 and TRBJ2-1; D tentatively reads TRBD1 or TRBD2 (5 bases each). The CDR3 is 11 residues long. CDR1 is MNHEY, CDR2 SMNVEV, per germline (reference sequence). Trimming shortened V by 8 bases and J by 7 bases, and 9 bases separated the two germline ends. CDR3 region: CASWDGNEQFF. CDR3 bases: TGTGCCAGCTGGGACGGGAATGAGCAGTTCTTC.

The V call is TRBV28, the J call TRBJ1-2, with D unclear. The CDR3 contains 14 residues. The germline CDR1 and CDR2 sequences are MDHEN and SYDVKM. Trimming cost V 1 base and J 8 bases, with 14 bases left between them. The CDR3 DNA is TGTGCCAGCAGTTTATATCCCAGAGAAAGGGGCTACACCTTC. Translated: CASSLYPRERGYTF.

The rearrangement links TRBV7-3 to TRBJ2-3, with 7 bases aligning to TRBD1. The V segment lost 0 bases and the J segment 2 bases; nucleotides outside the gene matches: 2. This CDR3 region has 15 residues. CDR1 is SGHTA, CDR2 FQGTGA, per germline. DNA for the CDR3: TGTGCCAGCAGCTTAACGGGGACAGCCACAGATACGCAGTATTTT. Translating it yields CASSLTGTATDTQYF.

This clone has only one observation. This rearrangement joins TRBV7-9 to TRBJ2-1; D may be TRBD2 (6 bases). The CDR3 is 12 residues long. Between the trimmed V and J ends, which lost 0 bases and 11 bases, there was a span of 8 bases. Germline CDR1 and CDR2: SEHNR and FQNEAQ (reference sequence). Here the CDR3 reads CASSLAGGKQFF. Here the CDR3 DNA reads TGTGCCAGCAGCTTAGCTGGCGGGAAGCAGTTCTTC.

The chain uses TRBV7-8 and TRBJ2-5, with TRBD2 matching over 8 bases. This CDR3 is 14 amino acids long. The germline gives CDR1 SGHVS, CDR2 FQNEAQ. With 5 bases clipped from V and 5 bases from J, the junction kept 7 bases outside the gene matches. The CDR3 DNA sequence: TGTGCCAGCAGCCGTCCGGGACTAGAGGAGACCCAGTACTTC. It encodes CASSRPGLEETQYF.

The chain joins TRBV13 to TRBJ2-1; D is unclear. The CDR3 contains 10 residues. Per germline, CDR1 PRHDT and CDR2 FYEKMQ (reference sequence). V gave up 9 bases and J gave up 3 bases, with 3 bases separating them. In DNA, the CDR3 is TGTGCCAGTCGCTACAATGAGCAGTTCTTC. Protein sequence: CASRYNEQFF.

The chain is built from TRBV13 and TRBJ2-3; 7 bases match TRBD1. Germline loops: CDR1 PRHDT, CDR2 FYEKMQ (reference sequence). The CDR3 sequence is 15 residues long. J gave up 0 bases and V 5 bases, and 5 bases lay outside the gene matches. CDR3 DNA: TGTGCCAGCAGCCCAGGACAGGTTAGCACAGATACGCAGTATTTT. It codes for CASSPGQVSTDTQYF.